This TCR beta chain was captured in a study of a mutant IDH1 vaccine in newly diagnosed glioma. Study information: Vaccine administration was initiated 4-6 weeks following radiotherapy alone, or with temozolomide cycles. Previous care, which was radiotherapy, temozolomide, or both, most often involved both. Sex among treated patients split about 60% male, 37.5% female; mean age was approximately 40 years.

A word on this clone: The antigen is undetermined.

The data were produced by immunoSEQ multiplex PCR, yet TCRdb's version contains in-frame clones alone and is incomplete. The sample holds around 32,000 clones, around three quarters seen once. The CDR3 loop spans 14 amino acids. Trimming stripped 4 bases from V and 8 bases from J, with 15 bases between. CDR1 is LGHNA, CDR2 YNFKEQ, per germline. Study-wide results and limits: Of the patients, more than 80% had vaccine-induced immune responses.

Indicated time point: week 35, safety follow-up. The study gave 300 ug of mutant IDH1 20-mer peptide per vaccine dose, with topical imiquimod. The gene calls are TRBV4-2 and TRBJ2-4; D tentatively fits TRBD1 or TRBD2 (5 bases each). This material consisted of PBMCs, taken from a glioma patient whose treatment included an IDH1 peptide vaccine. This receptor was taken from a man aged 35 to 55 with glioma. Some clones in this sample may be carry-over from other donors' samples. For the CDR3, the DNA is TGTGCCAGCAGCCCTACTAGGGGTGCCGACATTCAGTACTTC. Amino acids: CASSPTRGADIQYF.